This TCR beta chain derives from a study of blood T cell repertoires in COVID-19. The overall study: Material from acute and convalescent COVID-19 was sourced from the United States, Italy and Spain. Sources were T cells, B-cell-depleted T cells, or PBMCs; the material itself was cDNA or gDNA.

Between the trimmed V and J ends, which lost 4 bases and 3 bases, there was a span of 9 bases. This CDR3 region has 14 residues. CDR1 and CDR2 (germline): MNHNY, SVGAGI (reference sequence). In the source study's methods: It was from reference gene primer amplification that nucleated cell counts were estimated. This table comes from immunoSEQ multiplex PCR, and its TCRdb copy is limited to in-frame clones, with some not included. V, J and clone size reflect that table, while D and trimming were determined from the DNA. The sample yields approximately 180,000 clones, 70% to 85% seen once. The sequenced sample was peripheral blood. The rearrangement links TRBV6-6 to TRBJ1-4; D not resolved. This TCR came from a woman aged 80 or over with acute or convalescent COVID-19. CDR3 DNA: TGTGCCAGCAGTTTCCGATCAGCTAATGAAAAACTGTTTTTT. Protein: CASSFRSANEKLFF.